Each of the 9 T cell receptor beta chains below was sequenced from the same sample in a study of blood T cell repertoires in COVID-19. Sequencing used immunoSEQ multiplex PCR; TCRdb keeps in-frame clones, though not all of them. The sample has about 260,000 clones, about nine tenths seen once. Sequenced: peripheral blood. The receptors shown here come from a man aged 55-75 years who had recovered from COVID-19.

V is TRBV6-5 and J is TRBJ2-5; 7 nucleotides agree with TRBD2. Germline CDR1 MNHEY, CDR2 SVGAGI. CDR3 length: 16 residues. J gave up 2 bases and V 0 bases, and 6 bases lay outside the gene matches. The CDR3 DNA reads TGTGCCAGCAGTTACTCCGGGCTAGCGGTACAAGAGACCCAGTACTTC. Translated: CASSYSGLAVQETQYF.

In nucleotides, the CDR3 is TGTGCCAGCAGCCCGGGACAGGGGACCAAAAACATTCAGTACTTC. Its translation: CASSPGQGTKNIQYF. The chain combines TRBV9 with TRBJ2-4, with 10 positions matching TRBD1. This CDR3 spans 15 amino acids. CDR1 and CDR2 (germline): SGDLS, YYNGEE. After removal of 4 bases from V and 2 bases from J, the junction contained 3 bases not matched to a gene.

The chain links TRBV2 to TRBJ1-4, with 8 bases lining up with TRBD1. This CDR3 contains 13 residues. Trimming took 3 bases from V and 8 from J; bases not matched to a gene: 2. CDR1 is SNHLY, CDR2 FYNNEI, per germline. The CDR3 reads CASSDPGGEKLFF. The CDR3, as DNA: TGTGCCAGCAGTGACCCAGGGGGCGAAAAACTGTTTTTT.

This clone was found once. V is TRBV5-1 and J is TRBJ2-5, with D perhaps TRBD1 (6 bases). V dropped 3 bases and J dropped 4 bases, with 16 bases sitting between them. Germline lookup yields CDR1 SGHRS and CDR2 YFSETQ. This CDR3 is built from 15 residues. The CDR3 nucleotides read TGCGCCAGCAGCTCGTTAACAGGGTCTCGAGAGACCCAGTACTTC. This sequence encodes CASSSLTGSRETQYF.

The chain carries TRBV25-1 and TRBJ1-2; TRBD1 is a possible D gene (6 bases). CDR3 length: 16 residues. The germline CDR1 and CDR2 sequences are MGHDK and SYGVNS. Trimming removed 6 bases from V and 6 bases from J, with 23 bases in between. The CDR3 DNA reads TGTGCCAGCAGGGTGAAGGATGACAGGAGAGACGATGGCTACACCTTC. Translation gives CASRVKDDRRDDGYTF.

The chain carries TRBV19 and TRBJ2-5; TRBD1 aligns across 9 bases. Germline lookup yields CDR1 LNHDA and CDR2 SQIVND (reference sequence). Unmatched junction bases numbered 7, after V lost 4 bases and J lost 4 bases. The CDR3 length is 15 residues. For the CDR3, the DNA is TGTGCCAGTAGTACTGGGACAGGGCCGGGAGAGACCCAGTACTTC. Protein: CASSTGTGPGETQYF.

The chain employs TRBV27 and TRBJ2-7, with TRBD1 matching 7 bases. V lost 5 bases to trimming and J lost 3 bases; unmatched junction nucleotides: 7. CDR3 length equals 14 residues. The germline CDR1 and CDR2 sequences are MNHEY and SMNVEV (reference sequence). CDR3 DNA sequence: TGTGCCAGCAGTCCGCTCTGGGACAGCTACGAGCAGTACTTC. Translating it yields CASSPLWDSYEQYF.

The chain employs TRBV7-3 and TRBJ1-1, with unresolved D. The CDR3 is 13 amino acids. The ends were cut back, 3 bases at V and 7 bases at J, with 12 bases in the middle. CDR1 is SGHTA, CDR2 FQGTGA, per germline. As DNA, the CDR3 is TGTGCCAGCAGCTTGGTCTCCTACAGTGAAGCTTTCTTT. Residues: CASSLVSYSEAFF.

The CDR3 bases are TGCGCCAGCGCCCTCGGACAGGGCCCTGGAAACACCATATATTTT. It yields the protein CASALGQGPGNTIYF. The chain links TRBV5-1 to TRBJ1-3; 8 nucleotides match TRBD1. The CDR3 is 15 residues long. The V and J ends lost 7 bases and 2 bases, in that order; junction bases with no gene match: 8. From germline, CDR1 is SGHRS and CDR2 YFSETQ.